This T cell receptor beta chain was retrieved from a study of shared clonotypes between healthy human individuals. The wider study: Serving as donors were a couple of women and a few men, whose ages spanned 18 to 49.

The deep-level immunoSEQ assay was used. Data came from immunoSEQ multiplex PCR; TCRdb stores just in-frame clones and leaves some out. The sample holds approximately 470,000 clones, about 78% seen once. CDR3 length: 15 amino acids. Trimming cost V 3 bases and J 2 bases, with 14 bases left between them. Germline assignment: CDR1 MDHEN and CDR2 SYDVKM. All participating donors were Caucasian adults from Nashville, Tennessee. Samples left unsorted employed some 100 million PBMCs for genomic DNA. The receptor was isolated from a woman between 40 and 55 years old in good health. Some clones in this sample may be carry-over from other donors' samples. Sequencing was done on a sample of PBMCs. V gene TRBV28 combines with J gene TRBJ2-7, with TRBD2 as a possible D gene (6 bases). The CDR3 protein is CASSFGGYLPYEQYF. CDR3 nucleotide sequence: TGTGCCAGCAGTTTTGGAGGGTACTTACCCTACGAGCAGTACTTC.